Below, 3 T cell receptor beta chains from the same sample are listed, as sequenced in a study of blood T cell repertoires in COVID-19. Produced via immunoSEQ multiplex PCR; TCRdb's table is partial and in-frame only. The sample consists of fewer than 200,000 clones, around 90% of them appearing once. The sequencing sample was made of peripheral blood. Source of these receptors: a man between 40 and 49 years old with active or convalescent COVID-19.

V and J are TRBV14 and TRBJ1-1, with 7 nucleotides matching TRBD1. The CDR3 length is 13 residues. With 1 base clipped from V and 5 bases from J, the junction kept 1 base outside the gene matches. Germline V gene data show CDR1 as SGHDN and CDR2 as FVKESK. This CDR3 is CASSQARGTEAFF. As DNA, the CDR3 is TGTGCCAGCAGCCAAGCCAGGGGGACTGAAGCTTTCTTT.

The chain links TRBV21-1 to TRBJ1-2. TRBV21-1 is an annotated pseudogene. The CDR3 sequence is 16 residues long. The CDR3 loop reads CASSKVIYGELYGYTF. DNA for the CDR3: TGTGCCAGCAGCAAAGTTATATACGGGGAACTCTATGGCTACACCTTC.

This clone has only a few counts. The genes are TRBV28 and TRBJ1-2; the D is unclear. CDR1 is MDHEN, CDR2 SYDVKM, per germline. The V end was cut by 3 bases, the J end by 0 bases, with 14 bases between. The CDR3 has 16 amino acids. The CDR3 region has the DNA TGTGCCAGCAGTTTCCCCGCCAGTGCTGCTAACTATGGCTACACCTTC. It specifies CASSFPASAANYGYTF.